The T cell receptor beta chain under discussion was sequenced for a study of cytomegalovirus exposure and HLA in healthy donors. Whole-study context: Around 83% of around 390 genotyped donors fell in the Caucasian-associated ancestry cluster. Study outcomes and limitations: Investigators reported under 200 TCR beta chains as tied to cytomegalovirus. Reports credit the classifier with highly specific, highly sensitive diagnosis of cytomegalovirus status.

V dropped 2 bases and J dropped 4; count of bases not matched to a gene: 4. Germline V lookup: CDR1 SGDLS, CDR2 YYNGEE. This CDR3 has 14 amino acids. As to this clone: The antigen remains unidentified.

The PCR was carried out with 60 Vbeta primers and 13 Jbeta primers. Sequencing used immunoSEQ multiplex PCR; TCRdb keeps in-frame clones, though not all of them. This sample has 140,000 or so clones, with about 85% found just once. The sequencing input was PBMCs. The V and J genes are TRBV9 and TRBJ2-7; 9 bases match TRBD2. This clonotype originated in a boy aged 2 to 10 in good health and CMV-seronegative. The DNA for the CDR3 is TGTGCCAGCAGCGTGGGTAGCGGGAGTTACGAGCAGTACTTC. Translated, it gives CASSVGSGSYEQYF. The variable domain in full, completed from reference TRBV9 and TRBJ2-7, reads DSGVTQTPKHLITATGQRVTLRCSPRSGDLSVYWYQQSLDQGLQFLIQYYNGEERAKGNILERFSAQQFPDLHSELNLSSLELGDSALYFCASSVGSGSYEQYFGPGTRLTVT.